A selection of T cell receptor beta chains follows, all from one sample in a study of T-cell memory formation after mild COVID-19. MiXCR, run by TCRdb on the 5' RACE reads, gives a single entry per CDR3 protein. The sample lists about 190,000 distinct CDR3 sequences, 27% occurring once. Sequencing was done on a sample of PBMCs or a T cell subset sorted from them (not recorded which). The source is an adult woman who had mild COVID-19 (a few samples of this study predate the infection). Cell type and time point are not known. Both conserved end residues are part of each CDR3. The order of the fields is V gene, D gene, J gene, clone size, CDR3 protein, CDR3 DNA. A D gene is named only where the DNA matches it firmly. Rows give clone size only sometimes, using once, few, many, or a class for an expanded clone.

TRBV6-1,NA,TRBJ1-1,few,CASTKDRMDTEAFF,TGTGCCAGCACCAAAGACAGGATGGACACTGAAGCTTTCTTT
TRBV7-2,TRBD1,TRBJ2-2,few,CASSFRQGTGELFF,TGTGCCAGCAGCTTCCGACAGGGGACCGGGGAGCTGTTTTTT
TRBV20-1,NA,TRBJ1-1,NA,CSARATGSNTEAFF,TGCAGTGCTAGAGCCACAGGGTCCAACACTGAAGCTTTCTTT
TRBV27,NA,TRBJ1-6,NA,CASKRGQGTYNSPLHF,TGTGCCAGCAAACGGGGCCAGGGAACCTATAATTCACCCCTCCACTTT
TRBV5-1,NA,TRBJ2-7,NA,CASGRRDGSYEQYF,TGCGCCAGCGGCCGCCGGGACGGCTCCTACGAGCAGTACTTC
TRBV10-3,NA,TRBJ2-7,few,CAISGGGRDYEQYF,TGTGCCATCAGTGGTGGGGGCAGGGACTACGAGCAGTACTTC
TRBV5-1,NA,TRBJ1-1,few,CASSLTTEAFF,TGCGCCAGCAGCTTAACCACTGAAGCTTTCTTT
TRBV27,NA,TRBJ2-1,few,CASSPQGLYNEQFF,TGTGCCAGCAGTCCCCAGGGGCTCTACAATGAGCAGTTCTTC
TRBV27,TRBD1,TRBJ2-7,NA,CASSIRDSSYEQYF,TGTGCCAGCAGTATCCGGGACAGCTCCTACGAGCAGTACTTC
TRBV20-1,TRBD1,TRBJ2-7,NA,CSARDRQGYEQYF,TGCAGTGCTAGAGATCGACAGGGCTACGAGCAGTACTTC
TRBV15,NA,TRBJ2-7,NA,CATSFGGDSYEQYF,TGTGCCACCAGCTTCGGGGGGGACAGCTACGAGCAGTACTTC
TRBV6-6,TRBD1,TRBJ1-1,few,CASRTGQTNTEAFF,TGTGCCAGCAGGACGGGACAGACGAACACTGAAGCTTTCTTT
TRBV29-1,TRBD2,TRBJ2-1,few,CSVGPRLAVYNEQFF,TGCAGCGTTGGCCCTCGTCTAGCGGTCTACAATGAGCAGTTCTTC
TRBV6-1,NA,TRBJ1-1,NA,CASSEGSHTEAFF,TGTGCCAGCAGTGAGGGATCCCACACTGAAGCTTTCTTT
TRBV20-1,TRBD2,TRBJ2-5,few,CSARDLQLAGGIETQYF,TGCAGTGCTAGAGACCTGCAACTAGCGGGGGGGATTGAGACCCAGTACTTC